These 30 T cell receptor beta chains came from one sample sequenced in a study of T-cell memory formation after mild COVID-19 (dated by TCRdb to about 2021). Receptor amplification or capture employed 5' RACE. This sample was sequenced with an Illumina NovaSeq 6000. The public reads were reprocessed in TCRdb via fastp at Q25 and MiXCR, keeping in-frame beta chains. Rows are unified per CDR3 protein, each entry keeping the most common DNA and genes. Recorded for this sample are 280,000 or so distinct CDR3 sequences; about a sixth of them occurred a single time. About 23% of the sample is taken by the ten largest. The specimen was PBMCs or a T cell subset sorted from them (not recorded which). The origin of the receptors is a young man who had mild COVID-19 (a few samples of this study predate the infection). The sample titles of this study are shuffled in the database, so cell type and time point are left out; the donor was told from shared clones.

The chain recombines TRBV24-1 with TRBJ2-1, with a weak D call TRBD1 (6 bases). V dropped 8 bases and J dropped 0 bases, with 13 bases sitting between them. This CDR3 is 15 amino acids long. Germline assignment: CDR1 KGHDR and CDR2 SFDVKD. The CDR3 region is CATNRAPSSYNEQFF. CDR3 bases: TGTGCCACCAACAGGGCACCTAGCTCCTACAATGAGCAGTTCTTC.

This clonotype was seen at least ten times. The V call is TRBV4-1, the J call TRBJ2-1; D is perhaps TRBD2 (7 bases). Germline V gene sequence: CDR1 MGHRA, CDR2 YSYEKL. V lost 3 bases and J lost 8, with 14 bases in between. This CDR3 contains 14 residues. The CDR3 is CASSHGQSGDEQFF. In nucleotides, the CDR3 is TGCGCCAGCAGCCACGGACAGAGCGGGGATGAGCAGTTCTTC.

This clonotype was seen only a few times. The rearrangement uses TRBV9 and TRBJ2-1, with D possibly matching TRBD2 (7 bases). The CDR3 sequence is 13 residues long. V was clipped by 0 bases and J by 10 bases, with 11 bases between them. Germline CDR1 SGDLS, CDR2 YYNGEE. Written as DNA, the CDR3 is TGTGCCAGCAGCGTAGGCGGGGGCATGGAGCAGTTCTTC. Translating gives CASSVGGGMEQFF.

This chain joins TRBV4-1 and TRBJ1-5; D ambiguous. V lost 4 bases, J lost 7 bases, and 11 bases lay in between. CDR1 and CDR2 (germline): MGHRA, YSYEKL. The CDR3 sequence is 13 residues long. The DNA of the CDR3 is TGCGCCAGCAGCCTTAGGATGGAGCAGCCCCAGCATTTT. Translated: CASSLRMEQPQHF.

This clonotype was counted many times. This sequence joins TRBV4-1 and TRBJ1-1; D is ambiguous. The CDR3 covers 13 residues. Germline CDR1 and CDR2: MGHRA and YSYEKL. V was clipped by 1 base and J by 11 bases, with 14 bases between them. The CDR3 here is CASSQVEVAAAFF. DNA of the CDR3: TGCGCCAGCAGCCAAGTAGAAGTCGCGGCCGCTTTCTTT.

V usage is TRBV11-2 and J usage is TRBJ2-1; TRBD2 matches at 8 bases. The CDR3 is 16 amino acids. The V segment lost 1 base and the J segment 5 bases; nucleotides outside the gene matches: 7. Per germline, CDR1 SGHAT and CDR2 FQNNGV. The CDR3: CASSLVRGVVHNEQFF. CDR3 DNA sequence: TGTGCCAGCAGCTTAGTGCGGGGGGTCGTCCACAATGAGCAGTTCTTC.

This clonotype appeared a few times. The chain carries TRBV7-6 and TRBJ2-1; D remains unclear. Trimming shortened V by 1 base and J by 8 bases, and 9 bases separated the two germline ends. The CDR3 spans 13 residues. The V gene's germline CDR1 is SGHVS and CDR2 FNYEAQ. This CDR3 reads CASSLGALDEQFF. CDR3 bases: TGTGCCAGCAGCTTAGGGGCTTTGGATGAGCAGTTCTTC.

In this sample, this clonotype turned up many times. Here the CDR3 DNA reads TGTGCCAGCAGAAATCACAGGAGCTCCTACAATGAGCAGTTCTTC. Protein product: CASRNHRSSYNEQFF. The chain employs TRBV12-3 or TRBV12-4 and TRBJ2-1, with D possibly TRBD1 on 5 matching bases. CDR3 length: 15 residues. V lost 6 bases and J 0 bases, leaving 12 bases between the germline ends.

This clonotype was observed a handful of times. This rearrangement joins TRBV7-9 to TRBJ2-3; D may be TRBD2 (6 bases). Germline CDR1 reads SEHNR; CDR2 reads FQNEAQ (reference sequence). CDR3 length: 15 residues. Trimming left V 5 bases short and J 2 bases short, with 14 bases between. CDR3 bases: TGTGCCAGCAGCCCCCGGGGAGGATACACAGATACGCAGTATTTT. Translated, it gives CASSPRGGYTDTQYF.

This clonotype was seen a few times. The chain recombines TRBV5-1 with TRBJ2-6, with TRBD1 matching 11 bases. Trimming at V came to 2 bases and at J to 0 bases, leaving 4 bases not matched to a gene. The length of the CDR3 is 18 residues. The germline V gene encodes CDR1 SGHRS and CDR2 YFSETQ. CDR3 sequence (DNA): TGCGCCAGCAGCTTTACCGGGACAGGGGGCTCTGGGGCCAACGTCCTGACTTTC. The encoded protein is CASSFTGTGGSGANVLTF.

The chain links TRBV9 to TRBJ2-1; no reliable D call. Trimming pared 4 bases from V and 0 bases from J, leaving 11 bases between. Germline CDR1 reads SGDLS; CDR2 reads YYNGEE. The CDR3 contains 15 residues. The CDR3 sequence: CASSPQVSSYNEQFF. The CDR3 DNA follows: TGTGCCAGCAGCCCGCAGGTCAGCTCCTACAATGAGCAGTTCTTC.

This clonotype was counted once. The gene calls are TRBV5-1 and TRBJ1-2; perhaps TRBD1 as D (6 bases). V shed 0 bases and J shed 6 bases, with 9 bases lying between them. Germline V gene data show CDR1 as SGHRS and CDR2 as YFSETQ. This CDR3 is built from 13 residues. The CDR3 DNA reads TGCGCCAGCAGCTTGGATCCAGGGGATGGCTACACCTTC. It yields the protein CASSLDPGDGYTF.

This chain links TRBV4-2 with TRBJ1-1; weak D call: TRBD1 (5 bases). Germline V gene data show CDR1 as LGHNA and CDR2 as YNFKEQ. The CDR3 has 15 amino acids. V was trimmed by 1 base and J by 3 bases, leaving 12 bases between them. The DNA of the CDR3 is TGTGCCAGCAGCCAAGCCCCAGCGGGGGACACTGAAGCTTTCTTT. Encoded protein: CASSQAPAGDTEAFF.

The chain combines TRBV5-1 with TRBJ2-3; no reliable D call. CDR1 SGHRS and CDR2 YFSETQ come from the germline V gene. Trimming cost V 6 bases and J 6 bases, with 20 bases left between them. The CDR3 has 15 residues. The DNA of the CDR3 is TGCGCCAGCAAGTCCCTCCCGGGCTCCTCCGATACGCAGTATTTT. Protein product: CASKSLPGSSDTQYF.

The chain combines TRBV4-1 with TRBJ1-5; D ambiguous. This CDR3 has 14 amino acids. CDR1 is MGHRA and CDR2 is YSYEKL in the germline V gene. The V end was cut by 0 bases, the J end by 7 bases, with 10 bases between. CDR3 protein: CASSQEGPGQPQHF. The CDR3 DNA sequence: TGCGCCAGCAGCCAAGAGGGCCCGGGACAGCCCCAGCATTTT.

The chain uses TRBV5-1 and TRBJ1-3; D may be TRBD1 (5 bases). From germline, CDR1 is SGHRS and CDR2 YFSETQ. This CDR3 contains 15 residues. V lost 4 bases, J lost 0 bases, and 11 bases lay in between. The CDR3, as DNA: TGCGCCAGCAGCCCAGACAGTGCCTCTGGAAACACCATATATTTT. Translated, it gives CASSPDSASGNTIYF.

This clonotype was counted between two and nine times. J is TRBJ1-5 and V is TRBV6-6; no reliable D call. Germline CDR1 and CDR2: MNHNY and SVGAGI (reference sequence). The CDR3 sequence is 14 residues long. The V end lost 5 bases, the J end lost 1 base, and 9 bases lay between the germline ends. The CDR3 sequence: CASSPQDSNQPQHF. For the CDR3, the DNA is TGTGCCAGCAGTCCCCAAGACAGCAATCAGCCCCAGCATTTT.

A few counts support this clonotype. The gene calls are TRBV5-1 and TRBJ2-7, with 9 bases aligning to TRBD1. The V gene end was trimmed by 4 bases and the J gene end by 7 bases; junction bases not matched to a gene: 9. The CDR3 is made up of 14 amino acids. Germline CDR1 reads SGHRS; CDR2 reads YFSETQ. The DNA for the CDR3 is TGCGCCAGCAGCGACGGGACAGGGCATCTGGAGCAGTACTTC. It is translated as CASSDGTGHLEQYF.

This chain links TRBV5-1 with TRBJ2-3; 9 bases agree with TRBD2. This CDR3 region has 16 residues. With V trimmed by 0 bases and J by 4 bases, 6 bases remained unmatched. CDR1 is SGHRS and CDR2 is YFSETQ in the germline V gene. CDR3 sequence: CASSLVVAGEPDTQYF. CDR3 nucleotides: TGCGCCAGCAGCTTGGTGGTAGCGGGGGAGCCAGATACGCAGTATTTT.

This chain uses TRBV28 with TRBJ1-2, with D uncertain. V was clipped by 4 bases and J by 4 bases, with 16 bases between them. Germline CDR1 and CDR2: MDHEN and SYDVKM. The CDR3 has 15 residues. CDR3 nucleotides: TGTGCCAGCAGTTCCGTTCGACGGACGTTCTATGGCTACACCTTC. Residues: CASSSVRRTFYGYTF.

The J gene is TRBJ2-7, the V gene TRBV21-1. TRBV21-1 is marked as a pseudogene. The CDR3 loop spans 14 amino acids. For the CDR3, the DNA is TGTGCCAGCAGCAAAGTTGAGGGCTCCTACGAGCAGTACGTC. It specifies CASSKVEGSYEQYV.

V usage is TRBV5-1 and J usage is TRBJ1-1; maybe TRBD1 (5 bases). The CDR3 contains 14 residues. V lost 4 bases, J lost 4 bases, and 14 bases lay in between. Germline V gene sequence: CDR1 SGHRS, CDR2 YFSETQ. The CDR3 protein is CASSPSGASTEAFF. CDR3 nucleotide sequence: TGCGCCAGCAGCCCATCCGGGGCCAGCACTGAAGCTTTCTTT. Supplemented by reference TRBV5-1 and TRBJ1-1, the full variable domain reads KAGVTQTPRYLIKTRGQQVTLSCSPISGHRSVSWYQQTPGQGLQFLFEYFSETQRNKGNFPGRFSGRQFSNSRSEMNVSTLELGDSALYLCASSPSGASTEAFFGQGTRLTVV.

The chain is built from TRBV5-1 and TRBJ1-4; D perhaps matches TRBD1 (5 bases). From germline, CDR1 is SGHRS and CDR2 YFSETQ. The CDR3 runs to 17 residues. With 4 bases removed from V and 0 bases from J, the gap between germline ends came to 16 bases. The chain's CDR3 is CASSKYVGDATNEKLFF. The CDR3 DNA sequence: TGCGCCAGCAGCAAATATGTAGGGGATGCAACTAATGAAAAACTGTTTTTT.

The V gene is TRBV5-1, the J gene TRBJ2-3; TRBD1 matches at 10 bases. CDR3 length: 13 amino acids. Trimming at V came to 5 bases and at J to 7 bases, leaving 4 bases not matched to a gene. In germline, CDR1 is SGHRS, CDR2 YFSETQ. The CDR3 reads CASSWTGGNTQYF. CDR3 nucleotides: TGCGCCAGCAGTTGGACAGGGGGAAATACGCAGTATTTT.

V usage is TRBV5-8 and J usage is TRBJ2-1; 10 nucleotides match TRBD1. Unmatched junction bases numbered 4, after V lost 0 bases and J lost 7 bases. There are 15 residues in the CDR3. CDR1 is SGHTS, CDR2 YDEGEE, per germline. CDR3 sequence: CASSLEGQGENEQFF. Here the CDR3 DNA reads TGTGCCAGCAGCTTGGAAGGACAGGGGGAGAATGAGCAGTTCTTC. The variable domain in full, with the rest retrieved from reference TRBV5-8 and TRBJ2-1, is EAGVTQSPTHLIKTRGQQATLRCSPISGHTSVYWYQQALGLGLQFLLWYDEGEERNRGNFPPRFSGRQFPNYSSELNVNALELEDSALYLCASSLEGQGENEQFFGPGTRLTVL.

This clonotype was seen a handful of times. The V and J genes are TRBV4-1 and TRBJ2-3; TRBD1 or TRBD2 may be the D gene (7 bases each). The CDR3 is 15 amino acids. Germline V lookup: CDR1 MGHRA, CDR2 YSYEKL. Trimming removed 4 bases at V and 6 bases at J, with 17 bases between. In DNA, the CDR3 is TGCGCCAGCAGCCCCAGGGGGGGCGCATCCGATACGCAGTATTTT. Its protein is CASSPRGGASDTQYF.

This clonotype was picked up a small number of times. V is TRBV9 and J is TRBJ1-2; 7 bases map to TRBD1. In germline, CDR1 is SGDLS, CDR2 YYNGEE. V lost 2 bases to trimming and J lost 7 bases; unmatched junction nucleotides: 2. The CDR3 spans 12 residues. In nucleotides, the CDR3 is TGTGCCAGCAGCGTGACAGGGTTTGGCTACACCTTC. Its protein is CASSVTGFGYTF.

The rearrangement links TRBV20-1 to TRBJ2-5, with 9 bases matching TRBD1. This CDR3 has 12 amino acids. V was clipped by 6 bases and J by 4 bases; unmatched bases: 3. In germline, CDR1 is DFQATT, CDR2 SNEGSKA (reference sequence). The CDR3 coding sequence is TGCAGTGCCGAGACAGGGGGAGAGACCCAGTACTTC. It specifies CSAETGGETQYF.

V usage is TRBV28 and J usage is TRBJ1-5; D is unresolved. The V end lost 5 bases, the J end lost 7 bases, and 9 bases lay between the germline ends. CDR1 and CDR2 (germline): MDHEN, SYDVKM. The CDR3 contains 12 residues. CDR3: CASSPRSQPQHF. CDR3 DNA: TGTGCCAGCAGTCCGCGCTCCCAGCCCCAGCATTTT.

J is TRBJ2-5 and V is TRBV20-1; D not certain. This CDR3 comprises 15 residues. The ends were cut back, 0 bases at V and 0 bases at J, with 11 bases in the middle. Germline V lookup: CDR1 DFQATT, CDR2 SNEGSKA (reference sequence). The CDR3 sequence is CSARDVLTYQETQYF. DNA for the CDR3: TGCAGTGCTAGAGATGTACTGACGTACCAAGAGACCCAGTACTTC.